The 25 T cell receptor beta chains presented below share a single source sample, sequenced in a study of PD-1 blockade in mismatch repair-deficient tumors (dated by TCRdb to about 2017). The method was the immunoSEQ multiplex PCR assay. As stored in TCRdb, this immuneACCESS dataset retains in-frame rearrangements with V and J assigned. A fraction of the clones does not appear; measured against another copy, unresolved V genes explain less than half of the discrepancy, and the remainder lacks a known reason. Here the sample has about 63,000 clones; 88% occur a single time. The ten top clones hold 11% to 15% of the sample. The material was peripheral blood, obtained 52 weeks after starting pembrolizumab. The receptors derive from an adult with mismatch repair-deficient cancer.

The chain has TRBV10-3 and TRBJ2-3; possible D gene TRBD2, 6 bases. V shed 2 bases and J shed 2 bases, with 14 bases lying between them. Germline V lookup: CDR1 ENHRY, CDR2 SYGVKD. The CDR3 consists of 16 residues. CDR3 region: CAISERGAGYTDTQYF. The CDR3 DNA follows: TGTGCCATCAGTGAGAGGGGAGCGGGTTACACAGATACGCAGTATTTT.

This chain joins TRBV11-2 and TRBJ2-5, with D possibly matching TRBD2 (5 bases). V shed 1 base and J shed 5 bases, with 8 bases lying between them. The CDR3 covers 13 residues. Germline V lookup: CDR1 SGHAT, CDR2 FQNNGV. The CDR3 DNA reads as TGTGCCAGCAGCTTAGCGGGGTGGGAGACCCAGTACTTC. This codes for CASSLAGWETQYF.

The chain links TRBV4-1 to TRBJ2-7, with D uncertain. Germline V gives CDR1 MGHRA, CDR2 YSYEKL. With 0 bases removed from V and 0 bases from J, the gap between germline ends came to 12 bases. This CDR3 spans 16 amino acids. The CDR3 bases are TGCGCCAGCAGCCAAGAAACCCATACAAGCTCCTACGAGCAGTACTTC. Protein product: CASSQETHTSSYEQYF.

This chain joins TRBV10-3 and TRBJ2-7; unclear D gene. This CDR3 contains 20 residues. Trimming took off 3 bases at V and 0 bases at J, with 27 bases between the two ends. Germline assignment: CDR1 ENHRY and CDR2 SYGVKD. The CDR3 sequence is CAISEWRLFFTKISSYEQYF. CDR3 sequence (DNA): TGTGCCATCAGTGAATGGCGGTTGTTCTTTACCAAAATCAGCTCCTACGAGCAGTACTTC.

The V gene is TRBV4-3, the J gene TRBJ2-7, with D possibly being TRBD2 (6 bases). Germline CDR1 LGHNA, CDR2 YSLEER. The CDR3 runs 15 residues. Trimming took 0 bases from V and 0 from J, leaving 9 bases between them. In nucleotides, the CDR3 is TGCGCCAGCAGCCAAGAGGAGGGTGGCTCCTACGAGCAGTACTTC. Its protein is CASSQEEGGSYEQYF.

The V call is TRBV7-9, the J call TRBJ1-1, with 8 bases fitting TRBD1. V lost 5 bases to trimming and J lost 3 bases; unmatched junction nucleotides: 17. The CDR3 extends over 18 amino acids. Germline-derived CDR1 and CDR2 are SEHNR and FQNEAQ (reference sequence). The CDR3, as DNA: TGTGCCAGCAGCCCCCGGACAGGGCATCGTTCTATGGACACTGAAGCTTTCTTT. It specifies CASSPRTGHRSMDTEAFF.

V and J are TRBV2 and TRBJ1-2; D unclear. This CDR3 is built from 13 residues. V dropped 5 bases and J dropped 2 bases, with 9 bases sitting between them. Germline lookup yields CDR1 SNHLY and CDR2 FYNNEI. The CDR3 bases are TGTGCCAGCAGTCTGGGAACCAACTATGGCTACACCTTC. Translation: CASSLGTNYGYTF.

The rearrangement joins TRBV7-8 to TRBJ1-2; D might be TRBD1 (5 bases). Trimming took off 10 bases at V and 0 bases at J, with 18 bases between the two ends. Germline CDR1 is SGHVS and CDR2 is FQNEAQ. This CDR3 is built from 15 residues. CDR3 amino acids: CATTHGTGANYGYTF. As DNA, the CDR3 is TGTGCCACCACCCACGGGACGGGAGCTAACTATGGCTACACCTTC. The entire variable domain, with the rest obtained from reference TRBV7-8 and TRBJ1-2, is as follows: GAGVSQSPRYKVAKRGQDVALRCDPISGHVSLFWYQQALGQGPEFLTYFQNEAQLDKSGLPSDRFFAERPEGSVSTLKIQRTQQEDSAVYLCATTHGTGANYGYTFGSGTRLTVV.

Note on this clone: The sample holds other DNA sequences that translate to the same CDR3. V and J are TRBV4-3 and TRBJ2-6; D is uncertain. Trimming stripped 1 base from V and 1 base from J, with 5 bases between. Germline V gene lookup returns CDR1 LGHNA and CDR2 YSLEER. The CDR3 has 15 amino acids. The CDR3 nucleotides are TGCGCCAGCAGCCAAGCAGGTTCTGGGGCCAACGTCCTGACTTTC. Protein product: CASSQAGSGANVLTF.

Only one count was recorded for this clone. The chain carries TRBV19 and TRBJ1-4; 9 bases are a match to TRBD1. The CDR3 spans 16 residues. Trimming removed 6 bases from V and 5 bases from J; junction bases left unmatched: 10. CDR1 is LNHDA and CDR2 is SQIVND in the germline V gene (reference sequence). CDR3 residues: CASSRTGQGRNEKLFF. The CDR3 coding sequence is TGTGCCAGTAGCCGGACTGGACAGGGGAGGAATGAAAAACTGTTTTTT.

V and J are TRBV19 and TRBJ2-3; no clear D gene. V was pared by 4 bases and J by 11 bases, with 10 bases between. Germline values: CDR1 LNHDA, CDR2 SQIVND (reference sequence). This CDR3 contains 11 residues. The CDR3 DNA reads as TGTGCCAGTAGTACCGGGTCTCGGCAGTATTTT. This gives the protein CASSTGSRQYF.

The chain is built from TRBV6-1 and TRBJ1-5; unclear D gene. The V and J ends lost 8 bases and 3 bases respectively, with 11 bases between them. Germline lookup yields CDR1 MNHNS and CDR2 SASEGT. CDR3 length: 13 residues. This chain's CDR3 is CASSWGINQPQHF. CDR3 nucleotide sequence: TGTGCCAGCTCCTGGGGAATCAATCAGCCCCAGCATTTT.

This chain links TRBV11-3 with TRBJ2-1; 14 bases fit TRBD2. Unmatched junction bases numbered 14, after V lost 5 bases and J lost 8 bases. This CDR3 is built from 18 residues. In germline, CDR1 is SGHNT, CDR2 YENEEA. CDR3 bases: TGTGCCAGCAGCCAGGGGTTGCGACTAGCGGGAGGGCCCGATGAGCAGTTCTTC. Protein product: CASSQGLRLAGGPDEQFF.

Written as DNA, the CDR3 is TGTGCCAGCAGTCCCGGACTAGCGAGGGAGACCCAGTACTTC. Translated, it gives CASSPGLARETQYF. The chain recombines TRBV27 with TRBJ2-5; 9 bases are shared with TRBD2. Germline V gene lookup returns CDR1 MNHEY and CDR2 SMNVEV (reference sequence). This CDR3 is 14 amino acids long. J gave up 5 bases and V 5 bases, and 6 bases lay outside the gene matches.

This clone has just a few counts. V and J are TRBV2 and TRBJ2-2, with D unresolved. Germline CDR1 reads SNHLY; CDR2 reads FYNNEI. Trimming cost V 1 base and J 5 bases, with 2 bases left between them. The CDR3 loop spans 12 amino acids. DNA of the CDR3: TGTGCCAGCAGTGAAGGGACCGGGGAGCTGTTTTTT. Amino acids: CASSEGTGELFF.

The CDR3 region has the DNA TGTGCCAGCAGTGGAGGCGGCAATGAGCAGTTCTTC. Translating gives CASSGGGNEQFF. The J gene is TRBJ2-1, the V gene TRBV2; no firm D call. Per the germline V gene, CDR1 is SNHLY and CDR2 is FYNNEI. The CDR3 consists of 12 residues. Trimming stripped 4 bases from V and 6 bases from J, with 7 bases between.

V usage is TRBV12-5 and J usage is TRBJ2-1; 10 bases are shared with TRBD2. The CDR3 totals 17 residues. V lost 7 bases, J lost 8 bases, and 17 bases stayed unmatched. Germline V gives CDR1 LGHNT, CDR2 FRNRAP. Written as DNA, the CDR3 is TGTGCTAGTGCCTTGCTGTCGGGACTAGCGATAGGATATGAGCAGTTCTTC. It specifies CASALLSGLAIGYEQFF.

V is TRBV5-1 and J is TRBJ2-1; D possibly uses TRBD1 or TRBD2 (5 bases each). Germline V gene lookup returns CDR1 SGHRS and CDR2 YFSETQ. This CDR3 has 15 residues. V lost 0 bases and J lost 2, with 9 bases in between. CDR3 sequence reads: CASSLVGTPYNEQFF. DNA for the CDR3: TGCGCCAGCAGCTTGGTCGGGACCCCCTACAATGAGCAGTTCTTC. Full variable domain (rest looked up from reference TRBV5-1 and TRBJ2-1): KAGVTQTPRYLIKTRGQQVTLSCSPISGHRSVSWYQQTPGQGLQFLFEYFSETQRNKGNFPGRFSGRQFSNSRSEMNVSTLELGDSALYLCASSLVGTPYNEQFFGPGTRLTVL.

V usage is TRBV29-1 and J usage is TRBJ2-5; 7 bases agree with TRBD2. The length of the CDR3 is 15 residues. Unmatched junction bases numbered 11, after V lost 4 bases and J lost 3 bases. CDR1 SQVTM and CDR2 ANQGSEA come from the germline V gene. In nucleotides, the CDR3 is TGCAGCGTTGTTTTATATCGGCTAGCGGAAGAGACCCAGTACTTC. It is translated as CSVVLYRLAEETQYF.

This clone was seen just once. The chain carries TRBV4-1 and TRBJ1-2; the D is unclear. The CDR3 contains 15 residues. Germline V gene sequence: CDR1 MGHRA, CDR2 YSYEKL. Trimming took 7 bases from V and 5 from J, leaving 20 bases between them. The DNA for the CDR3 is TGCGCCAGCACCGGTTCGGGTAGGGAATTTTATGGCTACACCTTC. Amino acids: CASTGSGREFYGYTF.

The V gene is TRBV4-1, the J gene TRBJ2-1; 7 positions match TRBD2. This CDR3 has 15 amino acids. Germline lookup yields CDR1 MGHRA and CDR2 YSYEKL. Trimming at V came to 4 bases and at J to 3 bases, leaving 6 bases not matched to a gene. DNA for the CDR3: TGCGCCAGCAGCCGGGCGGGGGAGAGCTACAATGAGCAGTTCTTC. This gives the protein CASSRAGESYNEQFF.

The chain combines TRBV28 with TRBJ2-7; D not certain. There are 13 residues in the CDR3. Trimming took off 5 bases at V and 1 base at J, with 9 bases between the two ends. Germline lookup yields CDR1 MDHEN and CDR2 SYDVKM. The CDR3 DNA reads TGTGCCAGCAGTGCAGCAGCGTCCTACGAGCAGTACTTC. It translates to CASSAAASYEQYF.

For the CDR3, the DNA is TGTGCCAGCAGCTTGAGGAGGAATGAGCAGTTCTTC. Encoded protein: CASSLRRNEQFF. J is TRBJ2-1 and V is TRBV5-6; possible D gene TRBD2, 5 bases. The ends were cut back, 1 base at V and 7 bases at J, with 6 bases in the middle. Germline CDR1 reads SGHDT; CDR2 reads YYEEEE. The CDR3 loop spans 12 amino acids.

The chain joins TRBV9 to TRBJ2-1; 8 bases fit TRBD1. Germline values: CDR1 SGDLS, CDR2 YYNGEE. V was clipped by 3 bases and J by 7 bases; unmatched bases: 12. CDR3 length: 16 residues. This CDR3 is CASSGRPLDRANEQFF. The CDR3 DNA sequence: TGTGCCAGCAGCGGACGTCCCCTGGACAGGGCTAATGAGCAGTTCTTC.

This sequence joins TRBV6-5 and TRBJ1-2; D unclear. The CDR3 totals 16 residues. Germline CDR1 and CDR2: MNHEY and SVGAGI. V gave up 0 bases and J gave up 2 bases, with 13 bases separating them. The CDR3: CASSYSTYSLNYGYTF. The CDR3 nucleotides read TGTGCCAGCAGTTACTCGACATACAGCCTCAACTATGGCTACACCTTC.